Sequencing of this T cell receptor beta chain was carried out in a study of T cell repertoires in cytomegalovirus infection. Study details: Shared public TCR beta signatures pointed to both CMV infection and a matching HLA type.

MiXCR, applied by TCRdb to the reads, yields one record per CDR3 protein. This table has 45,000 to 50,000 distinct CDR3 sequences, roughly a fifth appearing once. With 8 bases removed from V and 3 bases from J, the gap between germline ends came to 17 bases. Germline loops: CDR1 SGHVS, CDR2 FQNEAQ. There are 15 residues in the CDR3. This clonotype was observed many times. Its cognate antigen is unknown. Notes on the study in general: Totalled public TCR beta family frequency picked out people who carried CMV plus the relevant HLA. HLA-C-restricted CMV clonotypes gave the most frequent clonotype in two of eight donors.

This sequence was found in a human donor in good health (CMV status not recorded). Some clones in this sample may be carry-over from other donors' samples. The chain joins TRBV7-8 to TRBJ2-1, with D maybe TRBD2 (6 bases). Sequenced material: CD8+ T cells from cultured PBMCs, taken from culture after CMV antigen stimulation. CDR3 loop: CASGLLAAHYNEQFF. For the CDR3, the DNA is TGTGCCAGCGGACTATTGGCGGCCCACTACAATGAGCAGTTCTTC. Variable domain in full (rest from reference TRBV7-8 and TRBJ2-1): GAGVSQSPRYKVAKRGQDVALRCDPISGHVSLFWYQQALGQGPEFLTYFQNEAQLDKSGLPSDRFFAERPEGSVSTLKIQRTQQEDSAVYLCASGLLAAHYNEQFFGPGTRLTVL.